The 6 T cell receptor beta chains reported below all come from one sample, sequenced in a study of regulatory dendritic cells for organ transplantation. TCRdb's copy holds only in-frame clones and misses some; the assay was immunoSEQ multiplex PCR. This sample has around 30,000 clones, with roughly 85% found just once. The sequenced sample consisted of naive CD8+ T cells from blood. The subset is: CD45RA+ naive T cells. Every receptor here comes from a human donor in good health.

The V and J genes are TRBV5-6 and TRBJ1-6; unclear D gene. Germline V lookup: CDR1 SGHDT, CDR2 YYEEEE. Between the trimmed V and J ends, which lost 0 bases and 8 bases, there was a span of 15 bases. CDR3 size: 16 residues. The CDR3 protein is CASSLGSPTEDSPLHF. In DNA, the CDR3 is TGTGCCAGCAGCTTGGGTTCGCCTACGGAGGATTCACCCCTCCACTTT.

This clone was counted between two and nine times. V gene TRBV9 combines with J gene TRBJ2-1; D is uncertain. V shed 0 bases and J shed 7 bases, with 5 bases lying between them. This CDR3 comprises 12 residues. Looked up from germline, CDR1 is SGDLS and CDR2 is YYNGEE. The CDR3 DNA reads TGTGCCAGCAGCGTAGACGGGAATGAGCAGTTCTTC. It encodes CASSVDGNEQFF.

V usage is TRBV4-3 and J usage is TRBJ1-2, with TRBD1 matching 9 bases. Looked up from germline, CDR1 is LGHNA and CDR2 is YSLEER. This CDR3 is 15 amino acids long. Trimming took 1 base from V and 4 from J; bases not matched to a gene: 4. The CDR3 sequence: CASSQGDRVSYGYTF. The CDR3 nucleotides are TGCGCCAGCAGCCAAGGGGACAGGGTCAGCTATGGCTACACCTTC.

CDR3 bases: TGTGCCAGCAGTGAGGGGACTAGCGGGGGAGATACGCAGTATTTT. This translates into CASSEGTSGGDTQYF. This rearrangement joins TRBV6-4 to TRBJ2-3, with TRBD2 identical over 14 bases. The germline V gene encodes CDR1 MRHNA and CDR2 SNTAGT. V shed 3 bases and J 5 bases; nucleotides not matched to a gene: 1. The CDR3 is 15 amino acids.

The chain uses TRBV27 and TRBJ1-1, with D possibly TRBD1 on 5 matching bases. V gave up 3 bases and J gave up 1 base, with 27 bases separating them. This CDR3 has 20 amino acids. Per the germline V gene, CDR1 is MNHEY and CDR2 is SMNVEV (reference sequence). Here the CDR3 DNA reads TGTGCCAGCAGTTTTCGGTATTCGGGGGATCTTTACCGTCGGAACACTGAAGCTTTCTTT. Residues: CASSFRYSGDLYRRNTEAFF.

The gene calls are TRBV9 and TRBJ2-7; 10 bases fit TRBD1. V shed 4 bases and J 1 base; nucleotides not matched to a gene: 5. Germline assignment: CDR1 SGDLS and CDR2 YYNGEE. The CDR3 has 15 amino acids. The CDR3: CASSPPGQGSYEQYF. CDR3 sequence (DNA): TGTGCCAGCAGCCCCCCGGGACAGGGGTCCTACGAGCAGTACTTC.